The present TCR beta chain was sequenced within a study of T cells in Graves' hyperthyroidism and ophthalmopathy. Across the study: Initial diagnosis, before any treatment, was when peripheral blood was collected. Study-level findings and limits: Ophthalmopathy cases were set apart from stable hyperthyroidism by a 13 V-J model. The model predicted ophthalmopathy a median roughly six months before onset.

Germline V gene sequence: CDR1 GTSNPN, CDR2 SVGIG (reference sequence). Trimming removed 3 bases from V and 7 bases from J, with 13 bases in between. CDR3 length: 13 amino acids. RNA transcripts gave rise to amplified TCR beta CDR3 regions. A set of HTBI primers served as the primers for a first-round RT-PCR of the TCR CDR3. MiXCR was run by TCRdb on the multiplex PCR reads, yielding one entry per CDR3 protein. The table shows around 500,000 distinct CDR3 sequences, with about 22% occurring only once. Patients were excluded for uncontrolled infection, other autoimmune disease, pregnancy or lactation. This clonotype was counted at least ten times. Its antigen remains unidentified.

The rearrangement joins TRBV30 to TRBJ1-5, with D hard to call. What was sequenced was blood. This clonotype originated in a woman in her 70s with Graves' ophthalmopathy. The chain's CDR3 is CAWRQVAGQPQHF. In DNA form, the CDR3 reads TGTGCCTGGAGACAAGTAGCGGGGCAGCCCCAGCATTTT.